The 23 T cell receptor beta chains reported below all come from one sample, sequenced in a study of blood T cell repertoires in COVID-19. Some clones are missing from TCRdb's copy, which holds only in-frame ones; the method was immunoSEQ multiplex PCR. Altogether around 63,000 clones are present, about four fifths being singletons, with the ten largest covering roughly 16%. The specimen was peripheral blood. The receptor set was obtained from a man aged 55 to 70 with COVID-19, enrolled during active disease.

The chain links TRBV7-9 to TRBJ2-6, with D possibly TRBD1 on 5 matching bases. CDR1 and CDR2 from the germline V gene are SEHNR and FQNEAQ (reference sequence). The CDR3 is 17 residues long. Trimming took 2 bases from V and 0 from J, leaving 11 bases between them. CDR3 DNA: TGTGCCAGCAGCTTAAGGAGACAGAGCTCTGGGGCCAACGTCCTGACTTTC. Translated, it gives CASSLRRQSSGANVLTF.

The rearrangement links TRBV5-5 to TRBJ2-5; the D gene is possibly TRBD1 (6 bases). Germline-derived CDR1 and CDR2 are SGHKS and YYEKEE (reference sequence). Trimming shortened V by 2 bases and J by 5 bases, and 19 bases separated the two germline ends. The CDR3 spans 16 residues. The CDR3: CASSFSGQGNGETQYF. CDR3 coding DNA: TGTGCCAGCAGCTTCTCCGGGCAGGGGAACGGGGAGACCCAGTACTTC.

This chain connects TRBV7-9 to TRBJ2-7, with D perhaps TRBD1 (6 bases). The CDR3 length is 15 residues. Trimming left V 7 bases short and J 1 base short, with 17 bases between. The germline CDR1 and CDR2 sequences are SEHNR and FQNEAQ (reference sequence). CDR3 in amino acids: CASTPARGLSYEQYF. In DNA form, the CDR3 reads TGTGCCAGCACCCCCGCCAGGGGTCTTTCCTACGAGCAGTACTTC.

The CDR3 protein is CASTTSGDGSPLHF. CDR3 DNA sequence: TGCGCCAGCACCACTTCGGGGGATGGTTCACCCCTCCACTTT. V usage is TRBV5-1 and J usage is TRBJ1-6; tentatively, D is TRBD1 (5 bases). The CDR3 covers 14 residues. V was clipped by 6 bases and J by 9 bases, with 16 bases between them. Germline CDR1 and CDR2: SGHRS and YFSETQ.

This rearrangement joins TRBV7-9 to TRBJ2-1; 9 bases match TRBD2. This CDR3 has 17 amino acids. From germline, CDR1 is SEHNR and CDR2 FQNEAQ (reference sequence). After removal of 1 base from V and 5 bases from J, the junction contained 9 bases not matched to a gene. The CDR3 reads CASSLVFGAGGNNEQFF. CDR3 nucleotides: TGTGCCAGCAGCTTAGTCTTTGGGGCGGGAGGGAACAATGAGCAGTTCTTC.

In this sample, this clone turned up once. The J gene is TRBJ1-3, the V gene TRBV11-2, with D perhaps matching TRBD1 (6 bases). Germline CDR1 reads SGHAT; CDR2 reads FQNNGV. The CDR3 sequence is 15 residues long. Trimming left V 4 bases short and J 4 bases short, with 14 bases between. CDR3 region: CASSSQQGHGNTIYF. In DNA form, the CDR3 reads TGTGCCAGCAGCTCGCAACAGGGACACGGAAACACCATATATTTT.

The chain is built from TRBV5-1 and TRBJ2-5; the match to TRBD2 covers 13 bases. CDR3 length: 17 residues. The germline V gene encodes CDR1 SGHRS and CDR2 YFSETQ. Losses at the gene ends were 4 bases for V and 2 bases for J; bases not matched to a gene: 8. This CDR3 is CASSGFTSGGGQETQYF. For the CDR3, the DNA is TGCGCCAGCAGCGGATTCACTAGCGGGGGGGGTCAAGAGACCCAGTACTTC.

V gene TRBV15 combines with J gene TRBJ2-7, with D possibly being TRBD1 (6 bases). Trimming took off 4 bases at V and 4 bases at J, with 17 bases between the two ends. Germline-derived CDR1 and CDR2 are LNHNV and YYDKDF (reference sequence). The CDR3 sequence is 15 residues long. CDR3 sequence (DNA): TGTGCCACCAGCACCGGACAGATGGACGGTTACGAGCAGTACTTC. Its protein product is CATSTGQMDGYEQYF.

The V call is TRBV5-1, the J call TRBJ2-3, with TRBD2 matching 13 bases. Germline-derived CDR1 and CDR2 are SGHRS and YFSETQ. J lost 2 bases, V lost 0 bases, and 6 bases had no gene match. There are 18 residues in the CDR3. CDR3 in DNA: TGCGCCAGCAGCTTGGTACTAGCGGGGGGGTTAAACACAGATACGCAGTATTTT. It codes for CASSLVLAGGLNTDTQYF.

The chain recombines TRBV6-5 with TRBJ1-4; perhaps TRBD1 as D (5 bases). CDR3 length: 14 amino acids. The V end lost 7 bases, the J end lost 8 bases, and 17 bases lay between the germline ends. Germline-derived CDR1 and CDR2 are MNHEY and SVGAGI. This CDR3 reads CASTLGRAWEKLFF. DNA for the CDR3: TGTGCCAGCACCTTGGGCAGGGCGTGGGAAAAACTGTTTTTT.

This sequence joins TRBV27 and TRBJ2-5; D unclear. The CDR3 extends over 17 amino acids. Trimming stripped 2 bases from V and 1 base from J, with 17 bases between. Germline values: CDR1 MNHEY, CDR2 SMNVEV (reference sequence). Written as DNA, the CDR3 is TGTGCCAGCAGTTTAAATACGGGTGCACAATTCCAAGAGACCCAGTACTTC. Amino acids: CASSLNTGAQFQETQYF.

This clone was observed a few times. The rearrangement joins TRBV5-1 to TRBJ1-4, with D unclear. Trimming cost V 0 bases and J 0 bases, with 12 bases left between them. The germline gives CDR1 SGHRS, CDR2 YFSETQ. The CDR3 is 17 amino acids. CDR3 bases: TGCGCCAGCAGCTTGGCCTTCACAGTTGCAACTAATGAAAAACTGTTTTTT. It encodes CASSLAFTVATNEKLFF.

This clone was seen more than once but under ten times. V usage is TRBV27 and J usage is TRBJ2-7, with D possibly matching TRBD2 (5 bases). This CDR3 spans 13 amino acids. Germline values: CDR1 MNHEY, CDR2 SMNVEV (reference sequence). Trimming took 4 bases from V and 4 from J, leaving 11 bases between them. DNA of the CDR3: TGTGCCAGCAGTTCACTGGAGGTTTACGAGCAGTACTTC. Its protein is CASSSLEVYEQYF.

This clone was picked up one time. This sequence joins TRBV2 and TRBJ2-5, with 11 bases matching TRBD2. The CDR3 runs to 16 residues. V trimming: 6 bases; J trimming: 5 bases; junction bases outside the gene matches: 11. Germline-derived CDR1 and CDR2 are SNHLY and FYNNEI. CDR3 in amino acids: CASRATGTSGGETQYF. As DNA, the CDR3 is TGTGCCAGCAGGGCTACCGGGACTAGCGGAGGGGAGACCCAGTACTTC.

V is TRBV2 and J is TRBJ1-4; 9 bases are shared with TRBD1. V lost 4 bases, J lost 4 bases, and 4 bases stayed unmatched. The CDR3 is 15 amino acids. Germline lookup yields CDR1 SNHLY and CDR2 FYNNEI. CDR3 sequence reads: CASSGGQGGNEKLFF. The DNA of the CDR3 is TGTGCCAGCAGTGGGGGACAGGGAGGTAATGAAAAACTGTTTTTT.

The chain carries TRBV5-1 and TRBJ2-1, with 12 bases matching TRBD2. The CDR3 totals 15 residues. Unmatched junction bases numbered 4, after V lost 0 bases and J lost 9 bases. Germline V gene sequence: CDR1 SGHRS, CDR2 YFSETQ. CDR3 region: CASSLGLAGGGEQFF. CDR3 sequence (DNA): TGCGCCAGCAGCTTGGGCCTAGCGGGAGGGGGTGAGCAGTTCTTC.

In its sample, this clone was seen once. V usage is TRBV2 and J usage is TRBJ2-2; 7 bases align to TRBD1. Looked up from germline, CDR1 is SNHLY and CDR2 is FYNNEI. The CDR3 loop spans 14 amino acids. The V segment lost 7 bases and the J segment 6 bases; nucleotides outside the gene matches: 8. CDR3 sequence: CASNPGRGPGELFF. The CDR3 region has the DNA TGTGCCAGCAACCCCGGTAGGGGGCCCGGGGAGCTGTTTTTT.

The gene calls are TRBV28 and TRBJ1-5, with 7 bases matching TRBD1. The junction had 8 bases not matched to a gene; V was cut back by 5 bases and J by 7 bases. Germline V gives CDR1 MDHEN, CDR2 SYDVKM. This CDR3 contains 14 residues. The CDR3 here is CASSPRQGRQPQHF. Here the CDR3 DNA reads TGTGCCAGCAGTCCACGACAGGGACGACAGCCCCAGCATTTT.

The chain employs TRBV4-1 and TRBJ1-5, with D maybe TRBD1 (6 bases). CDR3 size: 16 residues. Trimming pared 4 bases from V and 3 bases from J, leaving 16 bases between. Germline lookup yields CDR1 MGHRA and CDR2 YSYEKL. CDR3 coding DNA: TGCGCCAGCAGCCGTATCCCACAGGGCTACAATCAGCCCCAGCATTTT. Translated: CASSRIPQGYNQPQHF.

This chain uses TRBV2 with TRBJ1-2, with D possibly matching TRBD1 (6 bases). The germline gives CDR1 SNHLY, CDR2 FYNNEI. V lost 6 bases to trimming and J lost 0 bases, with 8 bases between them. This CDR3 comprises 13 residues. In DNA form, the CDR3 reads TGTGCCAGCAGATGGACAGCTAACTATGGCTACACCTTC. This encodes CASRWTANYGYTF.

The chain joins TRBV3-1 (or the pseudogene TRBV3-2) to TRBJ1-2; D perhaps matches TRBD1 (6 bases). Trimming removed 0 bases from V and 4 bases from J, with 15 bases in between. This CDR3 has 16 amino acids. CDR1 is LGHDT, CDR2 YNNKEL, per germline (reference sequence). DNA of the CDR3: TGTGCCAGCAGCCAAGATGCGTCCGGGACAATCTATGGCTACACCTTC. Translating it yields CASSQDASGTIYGYTF.

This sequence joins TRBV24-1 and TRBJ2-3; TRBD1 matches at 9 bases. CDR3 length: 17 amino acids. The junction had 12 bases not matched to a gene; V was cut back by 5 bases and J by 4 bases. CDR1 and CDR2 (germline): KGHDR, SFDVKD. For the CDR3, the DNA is TGTGCCACCAGTGCCCCTCCGGGACAGGGTGTGGCAGATACGCAGTATTTT. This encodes CATSAPPGQGVADTQYF.

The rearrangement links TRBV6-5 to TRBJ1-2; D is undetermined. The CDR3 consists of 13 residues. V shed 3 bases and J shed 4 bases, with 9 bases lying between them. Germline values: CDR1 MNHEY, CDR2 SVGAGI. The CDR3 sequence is CASSYAESYGYTF. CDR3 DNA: TGTGCCAGCAGTTATGCAGAAAGCTATGGCTACACCTTC.